This TCR beta chain emerged from a study of cytomegalovirus exposure and HLA in healthy donors. Losses at the gene ends were 8 bases for V and 0 bases for J; bases not matched to a gene: 4. The germline CDR1 and CDR2 sequences are MNHEY and SVGAGI. This CDR3 is 15 amino acids long. Study-level results: It has been reported that TCR beta sequences accurately predicted the HLA-A and HLA-B alleles of most subjects.

The PCR contained 60 Vbeta and 13 Jbeta primers. The assay was immunoSEQ multiplex PCR, and TCRdb's table has in-frame clones only and misses some. Among 200,000 to 250,000 clones listed, 65% to 75% were seen once. Remarks on this clone: Its antigen remains unidentified.

V and J are TRBV6-5 and TRBJ2-6; TRBD1 matches 7 bases. The sample consisted of PBMCs. The clonotype was recovered from a woman aged 30 to 39 in good health and CMV-seronegative. In DNA form, the CDR3 reads TGTGCCAGCTGCCGGGACAGCTCTGGGGCCAACGTCCTGACTTTC. This translates into CASCRDSSGANVLTF.